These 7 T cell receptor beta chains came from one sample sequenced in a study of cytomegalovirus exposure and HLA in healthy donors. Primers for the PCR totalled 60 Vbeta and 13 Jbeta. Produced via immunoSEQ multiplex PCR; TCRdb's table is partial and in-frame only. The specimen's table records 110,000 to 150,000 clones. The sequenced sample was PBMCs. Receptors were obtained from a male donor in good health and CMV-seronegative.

The CDR3 coding sequence is TGTGCCAGCAGTCGACTCCCGGACAGGCCCCGGGAGCAGTACTTC. It yields the protein CASSRLPDRPREQYF. The rearrangement joins TRBV6-5 to TRBJ2-7; TRBD1 agrees at 7 bases. Trimming removed 5 bases from V and 7 bases from J; junction bases left unmatched: 14. Germline V gene sequence: CDR1 MNHEY, CDR2 SVGAGI. The CDR3 is 15 amino acids.

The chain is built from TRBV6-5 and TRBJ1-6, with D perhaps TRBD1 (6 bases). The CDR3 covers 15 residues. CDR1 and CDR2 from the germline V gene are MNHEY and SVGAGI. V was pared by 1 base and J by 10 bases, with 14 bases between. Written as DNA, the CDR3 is TGTGCCAGCAGTTACTTCGACAAGGGGACATCACCCCTCCACTTT. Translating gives CASSYFDKGTSPLHF.

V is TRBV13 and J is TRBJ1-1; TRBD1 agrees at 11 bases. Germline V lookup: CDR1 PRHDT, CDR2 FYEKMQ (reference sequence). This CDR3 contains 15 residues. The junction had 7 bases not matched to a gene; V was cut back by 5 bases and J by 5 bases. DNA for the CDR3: TGTGCCAGCAGCAGCGGACAGGGGGCGCGGACTGAAGCTTTCTTT. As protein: CASSSGQGARTEAFF.

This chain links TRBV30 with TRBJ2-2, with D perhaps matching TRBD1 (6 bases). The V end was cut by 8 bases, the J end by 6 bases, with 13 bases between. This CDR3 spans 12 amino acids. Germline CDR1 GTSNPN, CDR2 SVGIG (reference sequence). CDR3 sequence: CARGTGPGELFF. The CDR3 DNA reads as TGTGCCAGGGGGACGGGCCCCGGGGAGCTGTTTTTT.

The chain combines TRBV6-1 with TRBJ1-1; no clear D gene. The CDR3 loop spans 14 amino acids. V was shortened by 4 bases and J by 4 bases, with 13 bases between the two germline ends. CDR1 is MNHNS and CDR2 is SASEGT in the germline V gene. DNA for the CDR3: TGTGCCAGCAGTGGACGGTTGGAGTCCACTGAAGCTTTCTTT. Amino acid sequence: CASSGRLESTEAFF.

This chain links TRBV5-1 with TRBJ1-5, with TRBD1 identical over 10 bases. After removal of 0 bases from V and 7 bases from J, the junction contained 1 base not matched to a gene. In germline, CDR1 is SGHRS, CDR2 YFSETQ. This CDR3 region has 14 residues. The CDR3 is CASSLGTGGQPQHF. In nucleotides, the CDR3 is TGCGCCAGCAGCTTGGGGACAGGGGGGCAGCCCCAGCATTTT.

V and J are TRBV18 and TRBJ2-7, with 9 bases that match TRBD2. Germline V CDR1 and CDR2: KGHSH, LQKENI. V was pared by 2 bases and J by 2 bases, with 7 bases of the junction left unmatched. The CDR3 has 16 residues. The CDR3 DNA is TGTGCCAGCTCACCATTGGCTAGCGGGGCCCCCTACGAGCAGTACTTC. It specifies CASSPLASGAPYEQYF.